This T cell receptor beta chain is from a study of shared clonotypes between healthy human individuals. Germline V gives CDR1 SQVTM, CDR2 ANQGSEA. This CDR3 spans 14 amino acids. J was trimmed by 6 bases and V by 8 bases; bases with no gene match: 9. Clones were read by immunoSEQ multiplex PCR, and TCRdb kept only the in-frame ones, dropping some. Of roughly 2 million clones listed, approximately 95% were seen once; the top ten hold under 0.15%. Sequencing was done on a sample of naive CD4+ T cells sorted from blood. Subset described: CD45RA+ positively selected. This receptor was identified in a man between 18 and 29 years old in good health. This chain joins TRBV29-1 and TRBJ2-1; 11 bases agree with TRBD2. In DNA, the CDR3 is TGCAGCACCAGGACTAGCGGGCCGTCCAATGAGCAGTTCTTC. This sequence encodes CSTRTSGPSNEQFF.